This T cell receptor (beta chain) was obtained from a study of blood T cells in healthy people across ages. Points from the study as a whole: Older age went with lower TCR beta diversity per million T cells, in a roughly linear way. Aged donors had fewer naive CD4+ cells and lower diversity than long-lived donors.

The authors ran a second PCR of about 6 to 11 cycles using a sample-barcoded 5' primer and a J-beta primer mix. MiXCR, applied by TCRdb to the 5' RACE reads, yields one record per CDR3 protein. The sample includes some 900,000 distinct CDR3 sequences, about 44% of them seen just once. A word on this clonotype: Antigen specificity is unknown.

This sequence originates from a man aged 25-45 years in good health. Sequencing input: blood.

The CDR3: CASSLGGTGINYGYTF. CDR3 nucleotides: TGTGCCAGCAGTTTGGGCGGGACAGGGATTAACTATGGCTACACCTTC. V gene TRBV12-3 or TRBV12-4 combines with J gene TRBJ1-2; 9 bases align to TRBD1. The CDR3 consists of 16 residues. Trimming removed 3 bases from V and 1 base from J; junction bases left unmatched: 6.